The source of this TCR beta chain is a study of beta chain features in type 1 diabetes. Study-level background: 107,917,701 sorted cells were examined across all samples. Overall study findings and caveats: When Type 1 diabetes patients were examined, their TCRB CDR3s proved moderately but significantly shorter in all four CD4+ subsets.

Trimming at V came to 6 bases and at J to 8 bases, leaving 7 bases not matched to a gene. This CDR3 has 13 amino acids. Germline V gene sequence: CDR1 SEHNR, CDR2 FQNEAQ (reference sequence). Every bit of the isolated RNA underwent reverse transcription, so sequencing read expressed TCRB transcripts. Using immunoSEQ multiplex PCR, the repertoire was profiled, and TCRdb retains in-frame clones only, with some absent. The sample lists some 640,000 clones; around 15% were seen once. To note about this clone: Its antigen is still unknown.

By way of CD45RO/CCR7/CD25/CD127/CD95/CD27, the CD4+ regulatory, stem cell-like memory, central memory and naive cells were sorted. The sequencing sample was made of naive CD4+ T cells from blood. The chain uses TRBV7-9 and TRBJ2-3; 8 bases line up with TRBD2. This receptor was identified in a man aged 18 to 35 with type 1 diabetes. CDR3 residues: CASRRAGGVTQYF. The CDR3 DNA reads as TGTGCCAGCAGAAGGGCGGGAGGAGTTACGCAGTATTTT.